This is a list of T cell receptor beta chains from one sample in a study of response to subunit inactivated influenza vaccine. MiXCR, applied by TCRdb to the RT-PCR reads, yields one record per CDR3 protein. The repertoire holds under 550,000 distinct CDR3 sequences, with about 7.6% as singletons. Specimen: PBMCs from blood, collected approximately 25 months after vaccination. These receptor sequences come from a man in his fifties or sixties who received an inactivated influenza vaccine. Both conserved end residues are part of each CDR3. A D gene is named only where the DNA matches it firmly. The size entry is marked missing in some rows and otherwise reads once, few, many or a size class.

d_gene: NA
v_gene: TRBV20-1
abundance: NA
j_gene: TRBJ2-1
CDR3aa: CSARVPADLSYNEQFF
CDR3nt: TGCAGTGCTAGAGTCCCAGCGGACCTCTCCTACAATGAGCAGTTCTTC

d_gene: TRBD1
v_gene: TRBV6-5
abundance: many
j_gene: TRBJ1-2
CDR3aa: CASSYGTGKIGGYTF
CDR3nt: TGTGCCAGCAGTTACGGGACAGGGAAAATTGGGGGCTACACCTTC

d_gene: NA
v_gene: TRBV7-9
abundance: many
j_gene: TRBJ2-5
CDR3aa: CASSRDREGETQYF
CDR3nt: TGTGCCAGCAGCCGCGACAGGGAGGGAGAGACCCAGTACTTC

d_gene: NA
v_gene: TRBV6-1
abundance: few
j_gene: TRBJ1-4
CDR3aa: CASSDGSSKKLFF
CDR3nt: TGTGCCAGCAGTGATGGCAGCTCGAAAAAACTGTTTTTT

d_gene: TRBD1
v_gene: TRBV3-1
abundance: NA
j_gene: TRBJ2-7
CDR3aa: CASSLTYRGVYEQYF
CDR3nt: TGTGCCAGCAGCCTCACTTACAGGGGGGTCTACGAGCAGTACTTC

d_gene: NA
v_gene: TRBV12-3/TRBV12-4
abundance: many
j_gene: TRBJ2-3
CDR3aa: CASSPDRGAGSDTQYF
CDR3nt: TGTGCCAGCAGCCCAGACCGGGGGGCGGGATCAGATACGCAGTATTTT

d_gene: TRBD1
v_gene: TRBV10-3
abundance: NA
j_gene: TRBJ2-6
CDR3aa: CAISPDRGRHSGANVLTF
CDR3nt: TGTGCCATCAGTCCCGACAGGGGGCGCCACTCTGGGGCCAACGTCCTGACTTTC

d_gene: TRBD1
v_gene: TRBV6-5
abundance: NA
j_gene: TRBJ2-7
CDR3aa: CASSYSAATGGYEQYF
CDR3nt: TGTGCCAGCAGTTACTCCGCTGCGACAGGGGGCTACGAGCAGTACTTC

d_gene: NA
v_gene: TRBV6-1
abundance: NA
j_gene: TRBJ2-7
CDR3aa: CASSRGTLYEQYF
CDR3nt: TGTGCCAGCAGTAGGGGGACCCTCTACGAGCAGTACTTC

d_gene: TRBD1
v_gene: TRBV7-8
abundance: few
j_gene: TRBJ1-4
CDR3aa: CASSLRQGSNEKLFF
CDR3nt: TGTGCCAGCAGCCTCCGACAGGGATCTAATGAAAAACTGTTTTTT

d_gene: NA
v_gene: TRBV15
abundance: many
j_gene: TRBJ1-1
CDR3aa: CATRSPPVENTEAFF
CDR3nt: TGTGCCACCAGGTCCCCTCCGGTAGAGAACACTGAAGCTTTCTTT

d_gene: NA
v_gene: TRBV12-3/TRBV12-4
abundance: NA
j_gene: TRBJ2-4
CDR3aa: CASSFVRTEAKNIQYF
CDR3nt: TGTGCCAGCAGTTTTGTTCGGACAGAAGCCAAAAACATTCAGTACTTC

d_gene: TRBD1
v_gene: TRBV4-2
abundance: NA
j_gene: TRBJ1-2
CDR3aa: CASSQTTGNYGYTF
CDR3nt: TGTGCCAGCAGCCAAACGACAGGGAACTATGGCTACACCTTC

d_gene: TRBD1
v_gene: TRBV14
abundance: few
j_gene: TRBJ2-5
CDR3aa: CASSQDRAVGTQYF
CDR3nt: TGTGCCAGCAGCCAGGACAGGGCGGTGGGGACCCAGTACTTC

d_gene: TRBD2
v_gene: TRBV6-1
abundance: NA
j_gene: TRBJ2-5
CDR3aa: CASRLSGGQETQYF
CDR3nt: TGTGCCAGCAGACTAAGCGGGGGACAAGAGACCCAGTACTTC

d_gene: TRBD1
v_gene: TRBV28
abundance: NA
j_gene: TRBJ2-3
CDR3aa: CASSPFSGTGDPDTQYF
CDR3nt: TGTGCCAGCAGCCCGTTCTCCGGGACAGGGGATCCAGATACGCAGTATTTT

d_gene: NA
v_gene: TRBV5-5
abundance: few
j_gene: TRBJ2-7
CDR3aa: CASSRSASTDYEQYF
CDR3nt: TGTGCCAGCAGCCGGTCGGCTAGCACAGACTACGAGCAGTACTTC

d_gene: TRBD1
v_gene: TRBV12-3/TRBV12-4
abundance: many
j_gene: TRBJ2-1
CDR3aa: CASNMDRGWHEQFF
CDR3nt: TGTGCCAGCAATATGGACAGGGGGTGGCATGAGCAGTTCTTC

d_gene: TRBD2
v_gene: TRBV6-2/TRBV6-3
abundance: NA
j_gene: TRBJ2-1
CDR3aa: CASRSGGGASEQFF
CDR3nt: TGTGCCAGCCGGTCTGGCGGGGGGGCGTCTGAGCAGTTCTTC

d_gene: TRBD1
v_gene: TRBV6-1
abundance: many
j_gene: TRBJ2-7
CDR3aa: CASSGKGQGRLNEQYF
CDR3nt: TGTGCCAGCAGCGGGAAAGGACAGGGCCGTCTAAACGAGCAGTACTTC

d_gene: TRBD1
v_gene: TRBV20-1
abundance: few
j_gene: TRBJ2-7
CDR3aa: CSARPPGQASYEQYF
CDR3nt: TGCAGTGCTAGGCCCCCGGGACAGGCCTCCTACGAGCAGTACTTC

d_gene: NA
v_gene: TRBV3-1
abundance: many
j_gene: TRBJ2-2
CDR3aa: CASTTVGSGELFF
CDR3nt: TGTGCCAGCACCACAGTAGGGTCCGGGGAGCTGTTTTTT

d_gene: NA
v_gene: TRBV20-1
abundance: many
j_gene: TRBJ1-5
CDR3aa: CSAIRATNQPQHF
CDR3nt: TGCAGTGCTATCAGGGCCACCAATCAGCCCCAGCATTTT

d_gene: TRBD1
v_gene: TRBV5-6
abundance: many
j_gene: TRBJ2-1
CDR3aa: CASSRTGFNEQFF
CDR3nt: TGTGCCAGCAGCAGGACAGGGTTCAATGAGCAGTTCTTC

d_gene: NA
v_gene: TRBV28
abundance: many
j_gene: TRBJ2-7
CDR3aa: CASSLGQSRSDEQYF
CDR3nt: TGTGCCAGCAGTTTAGGGCAGTCAAGATCGGACGAGCAGTACTTC

d_gene: TRBD1
v_gene: TRBV2
abundance: NA
j_gene: TRBJ2-3
CDR3aa: CASSAGGYRTDTQYF
CDR3nt: TGTGCCAGCAGCGCAGGGGGCTACAGGACAGATACGCAGTATTTT

d_gene: TRBD1
v_gene: TRBV24-1
abundance: NA
j_gene: TRBJ1-4
CDR3aa: CATSETGRTNEKLFF
CDR3nt: TGTGCCACCAGTGAGACAGGGAGAACTAATGAAAAACTGTTTTTT